The 27 T cell receptor beta chains below come from one sample, sequenced in a study of shared clonotypes between healthy human individuals. Method: immunoSEQ multiplex PCR; TCRdb's copy keeps in-frame clones and lacks some. The table records about 2.4 million clones, over 85% of them present only once. The specimen sequenced was naive CD4+ T cells from PBMCs. Subset indicated: CD45RA+ positively selected. The receptors originated from a man between 18 and 35 years old in good health. Some clones in this sample may be carry-over from other donors' samples.

The chain joins TRBV4-1 to TRBJ1-4, with 7 bases aligning to TRBD1. This CDR3 contains 14 residues. V gave up 1 base and J gave up 10 bases; unmatched junction bases: 6. Germline lookup yields CDR1 MGHRA and CDR2 YSYEKL. The CDR3 sequence is CASSQGQGVGKLFF. The CDR3 region has the DNA TGCGCCAGCAGCCAAGGGCAGGGGGTGGGAAAACTGTTTTTT.

The table lists this clone with a few counts. The gene calls are TRBV30 and TRBJ1-5; a weak D match, TRBD1 (5 bases). The CDR3 is 13 amino acids. CDR1 and CDR2 from the germline V gene are GTSNPN and SVGIG (reference sequence). The V end lost 5 bases, the J end lost 6 bases, and 14 bases lay between the germline ends. The CDR3 sequence: CAWGDPGRQPQHF. Here the CDR3 DNA reads TGTGCCTGGGGTGACCCGGGACGTCAGCCCCAGCATTTT.

In DNA form, the CDR3 reads TGTGCCAGCAGCTCCCGACGGATGGGGAACACTGAAGCTTTCTTT. It is translated as CASSSRRMGNTEAFF. The chain employs TRBV7-8 and TRBJ1-1; no definite D call. This CDR3 comprises 15 residues. V was pared by 4 bases and J by 1 base, with 13 bases between. CDR1 and CDR2 (germline): SGHVS, FQNEAQ. Using reference TRBV7-8 and TRBJ1-1 for the parts outside the CDR3, the full variable domain is GAGVSQSPRYKVAKRGQDVALRCDPISGHVSLFWYQQALGQGPEFLTYFQNEAQLDKSGLPSDRFFAERPEGSVSTLKIQRTQQEDSAVYLCASSSRRMGNTEAFFGQGTRLTVV.

The genes are TRBV7-2 and TRBJ1-3; D ambiguous. Germline CDR1 is SGHTA and CDR2 is FQGNSA. The CDR3 spans 14 residues. V lost 6 bases to trimming and J lost 4 bases, with 13 bases between them. The CDR3 DNA sequence: TGTGCCAGCAGTCAAGGCCTCTCCGGAAACACCATATATTTT. Its translation: CASSQGLSGNTIYF.

To note about this clone: Other DNA sequences in the same sample also yield this CDR3. The gene calls are TRBV5-1 and TRBJ2-3, with 8 nucleotides matching TRBD1. The CDR3 is 15 residues long. Germline values: CDR1 SGHRS, CDR2 YFSETQ. V gave up 3 bases and J gave up 0 bases; unmatched junction bases: 3. The CDR3: CASSYRQGSTDTQYF. CDR3 nucleotide sequence: TGCGCCAGCAGCTACCGACAGGGGAGCACAGATACGCAGTATTTT.

J is TRBJ2-5 and V is TRBV28; a weak D match, TRBD2 (6 bases). This CDR3 region has 14 residues. Trimming pared 6 bases from V and 3 bases from J, leaving 14 bases between. Per the germline V gene, CDR1 is MDHEN and CDR2 is SYDVKM. CDR3 in amino acids: CASRPAGGKETQYF. Written as DNA, the CDR3 is TGTGCCAGCAGGCCCGCAGGAGGGAAAGAGACCCAGTACTTC.

The CDR3 spells CASSYPLPDTQYF. Written as DNA, the CDR3 is TGTGCCAGCAGTTACCCTCTCCCAGATACGCAGTATTTT. The V gene is TRBV6-6, the J gene TRBJ2-3; unclear D gene. Germline assignment: CDR1 MNHNY and CDR2 SVGAGI (reference sequence). The CDR3 consists of 13 residues. V was cut by 2 bases and J by 4 bases, with 7 bases left in between.

The CDR3 region is CASSLDGNSYEQYF. In DNA, the CDR3 is TGTGCCAGCAGCCTGGACGGAAACTCCTACGAGCAGTACTTC. V and J are TRBV7-8 and TRBJ2-7; D uncertain. Per the germline V gene, CDR1 is SGHVS and CDR2 is FQNEAQ. Trimming took off 5 bases at V and 0 bases at J, with 11 bases between the two ends. There are 14 residues in the CDR3. Drawing the rest from reference TRBV7-8 and TRBJ2-7, the complete variable domain is GAGVSQSPRYKVAKRGQDVALRCDPISGHVSLFWYQQALGQGPEFLTYFQNEAQLDKSGLPSDRFFAERPEGSVSTLKIQRTQQEDSAVYLCASSLDGNSYEQYFGPGTRLTVT.

V is TRBV10-3 and J is TRBJ2-1; 10 nucleotides line up with TRBD2. The germline V gene has CDR1 ENHRY and CDR2 SYGVKD. The CDR3 loop spans 16 amino acids. V lost 0 bases and J lost 8; bases outside the gene matches: 7. The CDR3 DNA reads as TGTGCCATCAGTGAGTCATTAGCGGGAGGTGGTGATGAGCAGTTCTTC. Protein sequence: CAISESLAGGGDEQFF.

The rearrangement joins TRBV27 to TRBJ1-2; TRBD1 matches at 11 bases. The germline V gene encodes CDR1 MNHEY and CDR2 SMNVEV (reference sequence). The CDR3 sequence is 14 residues long. Trimming cost V 5 bases and J 5 bases; bases outside gene matches: 4. For the CDR3, the DNA is TGTGCCAGCAGTGCGGGACAGGGGGTATATGGCTACACCTTC. Its protein product is CASSAGQGVYGYTF.

This chain connects TRBV7-9 to TRBJ2-1; D possibly corresponds to TRBD1 (6 bases). CDR3 length: 15 residues. V dropped 5 bases and J dropped 0 bases, with 11 bases sitting between them. The V gene's germline CDR1 is SEHNR and CDR2 FQNEAQ (reference sequence). The CDR3 DNA is TGTGCCAGCAGCCCTAGACAGGCCTCCTACAATGAGCAGTTCTTC. Protein: CASSPRQASYNEQFF.

The chain is built from TRBV6-5 and TRBJ1-4, with no clear D. Germline V lookup: CDR1 MNHEY, CDR2 SVGAGI. V was trimmed by 3 bases and J by 3 bases, leaving 8 bases between them. The CDR3 consists of 14 residues. The CDR3 nucleotides read TGTGCCAGCAGTTATGGGAGGGCTAATGAAAAACTGTTTTTT. Residues: CASSYGRANEKLFF.

V is TRBV5-8 and J is TRBJ2-5, with D perhaps TRBD1 or TRBD2 (5 bases each). Trimming left V 4 bases short and J 4 bases short, with 14 bases between. The CDR3 extends over 14 amino acids. Germline V gene lookup returns CDR1 SGHTS and CDR2 YDEGEE. Written as DNA, the CDR3 is TGTGCCAGCAGCCGGAGAGGGGCGAGAGAGACCCAGTACTTC. This encodes CASSRRGARETQYF.

V is TRBV28 and J is TRBJ2-3; TRBD2 matches at 12 bases. This CDR3 contains 15 residues. The junction had 6 bases not matched to a gene; V was cut back by 5 bases and J by 6 bases. Per germline, CDR1 MDHEN and CDR2 SYDVKM. This CDR3 is CASSRGLAGRDTQYF. CDR3 bases: TGTGCCAGCAGTAGGGGACTAGCGGGCCGCGATACGCAGTATTTT.

The chain uses TRBV6-5 and TRBJ2-7, with 7 bases lining up with TRBD1. The CDR3 loop spans 13 amino acids. Germline trimming cut 9 bases from V and 3 bases from J; bases unmatched to any gene: 8. Germline assignment: CDR1 MNHEY and CDR2 SVGAGI. The CDR3 here is CARYRQGNYEQYF. The DNA of the CDR3 is TGTGCCAGATACCGACAGGGTAACTACGAGCAGTACTTC.

This chain connects TRBV5-1 to TRBJ2-1; 8 bases are a match to TRBD2. V trimming: 4 bases; J trimming: 4 bases; junction bases outside the gene matches: 10. Germline V gene lookup returns CDR1 SGHRS and CDR2 YFSETQ. The CDR3 totals 16 residues. DNA of the CDR3: TGCGCCAGCAGCGAAGTAGCGGGACGAATTTACAATGAGCAGTTCTTC. Protein: CASSEVAGRIYNEQFF.

The J gene is TRBJ1-5, the V gene TRBV10-3; TRBD1 agrees at 7 bases. V was pared by 10 bases and J by 2 bases, with 17 bases of the junction left unmatched. Germline loops: CDR1 ENHRY, CDR2 SYGVKD. The CDR3 runs 17 residues. CDR3 DNA: TGTGCCACCGAACGGGGCGACAGGGTTGAGGGCAATCAGCCCCAGCATTTT. This codes for CATERGDRVEGNQPQHF.

About this clone itself: Different DNA sequences within this sample yield the same CDR3. The chain uses TRBV28 and TRBJ1-5; weak D call: TRBD1 (6 bases). The germline CDR1 and CDR2 sequences are MDHEN and SYDVKM. The CDR3 has 13 residues. V was shortened by 5 bases and J by 3 bases, with 8 bases between the two germline ends. CDR3 region: CASSRQVNQPQHF. CDR3 DNA sequence: TGTGCCAGCAGTCGACAGGTCAATCAGCCCCAGCATTTT.

J is TRBJ1-3 and V is TRBV28; perhaps TRBD1 as D (6 bases). Germline V lookup: CDR1 MDHEN, CDR2 SYDVKM. The CDR3 runs to 14 residues. V gave up 7 bases and J gave up 2 bases, with 12 bases separating them. The CDR3 protein is CASKRQVAGNTIYF. CDR3 nucleotides: TGTGCCAGCAAGCGACAGGTGGCTGGAAACACCATATATTTT. Based on the CDR3 plus reference TRBV28 and TRBJ1-3, the full variable domain is DVKVTQSSRYLVKRTGEKVFLECVQDMDHENMFWYRQDPGLGLRLIYFSYDVKMKEKGDIPEGYSVSREKKERFSLILESASTNQTSMYLCASKRQVAGNTIYFGEGSWLTVV.

The chain employs TRBV27 and TRBJ2-4; 9 bases match TRBD2. The V gene end was trimmed by 8 bases and the J gene end by 8 bases; junction bases not matched to a gene: 13. The CDR3 is made up of 15 amino acids. CDR1 is MNHEY, CDR2 SMNVEV, per germline (reference sequence). The CDR3 coding sequence is TGTGCCAGCTCAAACCGGCCAGCGGGAGGTGACATTCAGTACTTC. As protein: CASSNRPAGGDIQYF.

V is TRBV5-1 and J is TRBJ2-1; 9 positions match TRBD2. The CDR3 is 16 residues long. Looked up from germline, CDR1 is SGHRS and CDR2 is YFSETQ. Trimming removed 1 base from V and 6 bases from J; junction bases left unmatched: 8. The CDR3 nucleotides read TGCGCCAGCAGCTTGCCCACCCCTAGCGGGACCAATGAGCAGTTCTTC. This codes for CASSLPTPSGTNEQFF.

The gene calls are TRBV7-2 and TRBJ2-1, with TRBD2 matching over 8 bases. Germline assignment: CDR1 SGHTA and CDR2 FQGNSA. Losses at the gene ends were 3 bases for V and 0 bases for J; bases not matched to a gene: 1. This CDR3 is 15 amino acids long. The CDR3 here is CASSFREGSYNEQFF. The CDR3 bases are TGTGCCAGCAGCTTCCGGGAGGGCTCCTACAATGAGCAGTTCTTC.

This clone is a singleton in its sample. This chain joins TRBV5-1 and TRBJ1-2; no clear D. The germline gives CDR1 SGHRS, CDR2 YFSETQ. Trimming shortened V by 3 bases and J by 1 base, and 10 bases separated the two germline ends. The CDR3 is 14 amino acids. The CDR3 reads CASSSGSFNYGYTF. The CDR3 DNA reads TGCGCCAGCAGCTCGGGCAGCTTTAACTATGGCTACACCTTC.

The chain carries TRBV19 and TRBJ2-7; 9 nucleotides agree with TRBD2. The CDR3 is 16 residues long. V lost 5 bases, J lost 3 bases, and 11 bases stayed unmatched. Germline V lookup: CDR1 LNHDA, CDR2 SQIVND (reference sequence). The CDR3 DNA is TGTGCCAGTAGTCCCCGGCGGACTAGCGATATCTACGAGCAGTACTTC. Residues: CASSPRRTSDIYEQYF. The whole variable domain, filled in from reference TRBV19 and TRBJ2-7, reads DGGITQSPKYLFRKEGQNVTLSCEQNLNHDAMYWYRQDPGQGLRLIYYSQIVNDFQKGDIAEGYSVSREKKESFPLTVTSAQKNPTAFYLCASSPRRTSDIYEQYFGPGTRLTVT.

CDR3 sequence reads: CASSLALGGGTEAFF. CDR3 in DNA: TGTGCCAGCAGCTTAGCGTTGGGGGGAGGGACTGAAGCTTTCTTT. V gene TRBV7-9 combines with J gene TRBJ1-1, with TRBD1 as a possible D gene (5 bases). Per the germline V gene, CDR1 is SEHNR and CDR2 is FQNEAQ (reference sequence). V was pared by 0 bases and J by 5 bases, with 13 bases between. The CDR3 has 15 amino acids.

This chain connects TRBV5-6 to TRBJ1-2; possibly TRBD1 for D (6 bases). The length of the CDR3 is 15 residues. V lost 1 base and J 8 bases, leaving 18 bases between the germline ends. The germline V gene encodes CDR1 SGHDT and CDR2 YYEEEE. CDR3 loop: CASSLRRGPRWGYTF. In DNA form, the CDR3 reads TGTGCCAGCAGCTTGCGTCGGGGGCCCCGCTGGGGCTACACCTTC.

The chain is built from TRBV11-3 and TRBJ2-1; D may be TRBD1 (6 bases). Trimming left V 8 bases short and J 5 bases short, with 19 bases between. The CDR3 runs 15 residues. CDR1 SGHNT and CDR2 YENEEA come from the germline V gene. The CDR3 nucleotides read TGTGCCAGCTTTCCCCAGCGACAGGAAGACAATGAGCAGTTCTTC. Translated: CASFPQRQEDNEQFF.